The TCR beta chain under discussion was sequenced for a study of T cell responses to AZD1222 COVID-19 vaccine. Findings of the study overall: Among spike-specific TCRs, nearly half reportedly target unmutated variant regions. The study found vaccine-associated CD4 TCRs spanning spike, dominant at 160-218 and 743-854.

Germline values: CDR1 PRHDT, CDR2 FYEKMQ (reference sequence). The CDR3 sequence is 15 residues long. Trimming shortened V by 1 base and J by 5 bases, and 14 bases separated the two germline ends. This table comes from immunoSEQ multiplex PCR, and its TCRdb copy is limited to in-frame clones, with some not included. The sample lists 200,000 or so clones, around 92% occurring once. Turning to this clone: Its antigen is not identified.

The TCR originated in an adult in good health. This rearrangement joins TRBV13 to TRBJ1-1; no firm D call. The sample was peripheral blood, taken on day 0 of AZD1222 vaccination. The CDR3 DNA sequence: TGTGCCAGCAGCTTAGAAGCACGAACGGGTACTGAAGCTTTCTTT. This translates into CASSLEARTGTEAFF.